A single T cell receptor beta chain is shown here with its context. The CDR3 runs to 14 residues. The J segment lost 4 bases and the V segment lost 0 bases, leaving 1 base of the junction unmatched. Germline CDR1 is PRHDT and CDR2 is FYEKMQ (reference sequence). These data come from a study of PD-1 blockade in classical Hodgkin lymphoma. All patients relapsed after autologous stem cell transplantation, and brentuximab vedotin exposure varied. The protocol was immunoSEQ multiplex PCR, while the TCRdb copy is restricted to in-frame clones and leaves out a portion. The sample has 46,000 or so clones, more than 70% seen once.

The V gene is TRBV13, the J gene TRBJ2-7, with 9 bases matching TRBD1. The receptor comes from a human donor with classical Hodgkin lymphoma. This sample comprised peripheral blood mononuclear cells (PBMCs), obtained at baseline. The CDR3 DNA is TGTGCCAGCAGCTTAGGGGACAGGGGTTACGAGCAGTACTTC. Translating it yields CASSLGDRGYEQYF.